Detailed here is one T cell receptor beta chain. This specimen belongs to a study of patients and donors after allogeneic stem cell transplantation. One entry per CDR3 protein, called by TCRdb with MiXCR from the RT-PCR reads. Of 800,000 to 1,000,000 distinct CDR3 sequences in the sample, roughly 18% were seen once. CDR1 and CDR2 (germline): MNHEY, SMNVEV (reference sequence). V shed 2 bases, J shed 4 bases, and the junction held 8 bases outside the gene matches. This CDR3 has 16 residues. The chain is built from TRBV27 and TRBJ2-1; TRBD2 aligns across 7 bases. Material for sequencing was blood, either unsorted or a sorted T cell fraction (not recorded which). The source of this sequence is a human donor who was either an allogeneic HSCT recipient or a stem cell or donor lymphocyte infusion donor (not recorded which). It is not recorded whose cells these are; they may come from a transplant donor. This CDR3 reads CASSLRDYSLYNEQFF. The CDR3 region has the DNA TGTGCCAGCAGTTTAAGGGACTACTCACTGTACAATGAGCAGTTCTTC.